This T cell receptor beta chain was found in a study of blood T cells in healthy people across ages. Study details: T cells yielded about one barcoded beta molecule per two cells through template switching.

The authors isolated at least 7 million PBMCs per sample. A second PCR, run for roughly 7 to 12 cycles, used a sample-barcoded 5' primer plus a J-beta primer mix. The authors tagged each cDNA molecule using a template-switch adaptor with 12 random nucleotides. TCRdb re-called the 5' RACE reads with MiXCR, one entry per CDR3 protein. The repertoire includes around 750,000 distinct CDR3 sequences, 53% of them detected once, and approximately 40% sits in the top ten. The CDR3 extends over 16 amino acids. Study conclusions and caveats: Relative to aged donors, long-lived donors carried more naive CD4+ cells and displayed higher diversity.

For this clonotype: Its antigen is undetermined. Germline is not matched at one junction end, which may reflect a read error.

The sequence was obtained from a man older than 75 in good health. What was sequenced was blood. This chain joins TRBV6-7 and TRBJ1-2; TRBD1 matches 8 bases. TRBV6-7 is given ORF status, its function remaining uncertain. The CDR3 bases are TGTGCCAGCAGTTACTCTTCAGGGGGCAAAGGGTATGACTACACCTTC. Amino acids: CASSYSSGGKGYDYTF.